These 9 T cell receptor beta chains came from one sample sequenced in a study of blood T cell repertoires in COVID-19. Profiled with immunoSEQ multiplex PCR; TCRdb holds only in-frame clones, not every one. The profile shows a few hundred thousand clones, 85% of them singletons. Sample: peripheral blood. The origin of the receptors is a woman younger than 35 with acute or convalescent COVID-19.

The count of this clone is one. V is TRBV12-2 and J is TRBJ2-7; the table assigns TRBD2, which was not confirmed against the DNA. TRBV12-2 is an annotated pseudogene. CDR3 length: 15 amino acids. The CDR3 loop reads CASRLKTSGRNEQYF. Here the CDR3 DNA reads TGTGCAAGTCGCCTTAAGACTAGCGGGAGAAACGAGCAGTACTTC.

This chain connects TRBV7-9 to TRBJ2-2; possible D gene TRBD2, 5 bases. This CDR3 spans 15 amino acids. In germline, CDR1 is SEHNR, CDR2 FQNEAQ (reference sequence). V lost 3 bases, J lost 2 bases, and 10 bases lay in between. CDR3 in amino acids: CASSFKEVNTGELFF. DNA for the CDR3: TGTGCCAGCAGCTTTAAGGAGGTTAACACCGGGGAGCTGTTTTTT.

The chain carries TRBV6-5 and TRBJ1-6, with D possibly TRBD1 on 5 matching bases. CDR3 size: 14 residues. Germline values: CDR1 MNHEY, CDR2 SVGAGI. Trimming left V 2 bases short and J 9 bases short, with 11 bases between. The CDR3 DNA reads TGTGCCAGCAGTTACAGTCGGAGGGGTTCACCCCTCCACTTT. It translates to CASSYSRRGSPLHF.

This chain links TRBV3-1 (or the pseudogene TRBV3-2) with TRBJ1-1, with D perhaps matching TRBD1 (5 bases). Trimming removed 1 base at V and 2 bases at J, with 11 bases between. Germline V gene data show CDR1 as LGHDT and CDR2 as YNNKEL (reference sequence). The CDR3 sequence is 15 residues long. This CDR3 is CASSQGLRGNTEAFF. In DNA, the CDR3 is TGTGCCAGCAGCCAAGGGTTGCGGGGCAACACTGAAGCTTTCTTT.

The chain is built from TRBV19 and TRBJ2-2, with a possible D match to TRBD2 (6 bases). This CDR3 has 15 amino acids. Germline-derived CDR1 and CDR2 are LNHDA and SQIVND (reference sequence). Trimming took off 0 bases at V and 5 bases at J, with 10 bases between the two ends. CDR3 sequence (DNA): TGTGCCAGTAGTATAGATCTGGAGGGTACCGGGGAGCTGTTTTTT. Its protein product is CASSIDLEGTGELFF. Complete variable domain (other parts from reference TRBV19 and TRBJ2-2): DGGITQSPKYLFRKEGQNVTLSCEQNLNHDAMYWYRQDPGQGLRLIYYSQIVNDFQKGDIAEGYSVSREKKESFPLTVTSAQKNPTAFYLCASSIDLEGTGELFFGEGSRLTVL.

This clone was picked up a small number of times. CDR3 bases: TGTGCCAGCAGCCCAGCTGGAGTCAGAGCTAACTATGGCTACACCTTC. Translation gives CASSPAGVRANYGYTF. The chain joins TRBV3-1 (or the pseudogene TRBV3-2) to TRBJ1-2, with D uncertain. Germline CDR1 and CDR2: LGHDT and YNNKEL (reference sequence). V was pared by 4 bases and J by 0 bases, with 15 bases between. The CDR3 sequence is 16 residues long.

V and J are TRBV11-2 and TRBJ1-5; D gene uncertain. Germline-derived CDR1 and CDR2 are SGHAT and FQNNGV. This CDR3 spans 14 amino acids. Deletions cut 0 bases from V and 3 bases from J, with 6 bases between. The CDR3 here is CASSLDGPNQPQHF. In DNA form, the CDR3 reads TGTGCCAGCAGCTTAGATGGCCCCAATCAGCCCCAGCATTTT.

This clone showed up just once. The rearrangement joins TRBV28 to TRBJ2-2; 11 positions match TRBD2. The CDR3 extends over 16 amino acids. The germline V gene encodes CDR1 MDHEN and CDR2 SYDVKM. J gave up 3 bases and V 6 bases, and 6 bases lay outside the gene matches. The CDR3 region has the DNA TGTGCCAGCAGCCTAGGACTAGCGGGTTACACCGGGGAGCTGTTTTTT. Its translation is CASSLGLAGYTGELFF.

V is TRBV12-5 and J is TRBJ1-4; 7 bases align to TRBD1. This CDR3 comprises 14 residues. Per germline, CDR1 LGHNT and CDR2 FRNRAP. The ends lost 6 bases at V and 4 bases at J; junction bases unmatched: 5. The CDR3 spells CASGPGTDNEKLFF. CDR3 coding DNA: TGTGCTAGTGGCCCCGGGACAGATAATGAAAAACTGTTTTTT.